Sequencing of this TCR beta chain was carried out in a study of long-term antiretroviral therapy in people with HIV. Turning to the study itself: The earliest samples predate the 2015 immediate-ART recommendation by about a decade.

In the case of this clone: The antigen is not known.

Version v3.0 of the immunoSEQ assay ran at survey level. The data were produced by immunoSEQ multiplex PCR, yet TCRdb's version contains in-frame clones alone and is incomplete. The data contain 9,000 to 13,000 clones, approximately 85% of them singletons. V dropped 4 bases and J dropped 0 bases, with 13 bases sitting between them. In germline, CDR1 is MDHEN, CDR2 SYDVKM. The CDR3 spans 16 residues. Study-level results: Once patients were on ART, diversity went higher but still fell short of transplant donor controls. All time points showed a repertoire dominated by clones expanded before ART.

The gene calls are TRBV28 and TRBJ1-5; the D is unclear. The clonotype comes from a man in his forties or fifties with HIV. Source: unsorted PBMCs, taken 1.8 years after starting antiretroviral therapy. Here the CDR3 DNA reads TGTGCCAGCAGTTCCGGCGGAGTGTATAGCAATCAGCCCCAGCATTTT. It codes for CASSSGGVYSNQPQHF.